This T cell receptor beta chain was recovered during a study of blood T cell repertoires in COVID-19. Study information: Whether acute or convalescent, the COVID-19 samples came from the United States, Italy and Spain.

Data came from immunoSEQ multiplex PCR; TCRdb stores just in-frame clones and leaves some out. This sample has around 160,000 clones, with around 89% found just once. There are 14 residues in the CDR3. Germline V CDR1 and CDR2: SGHNT, YENEEA. Trimming stripped 1 base from V and 6 bases from J, with 9 bases between. J is TRBJ2-2 and V is TRBV11-3; perhaps TRBD2 as D (5 bases). The sequence came from a man in his late teens or twenties with COVID-19, enrolled during active disease. Input material: peripheral blood. CDR3 sequence (DNA): TGTGCCAGCAGCTTAGGGGCAGCGGCCGGGGAGCTGTTTTTT. Encoded protein: CASSLGAAAGELFF.